The next 8 T cell receptor beta chains were all read from a single sample in a study of shared clonotypes between healthy human individuals. Produced via immunoSEQ multiplex PCR; TCRdb's table is partial and in-frame only. The table records a few million clones, more than 90% of them present only once. The sample was naive CD4+ T cells sorted from blood. Subset specified: CD45RA+ positively selected. These receptors were obtained from a young man in good health.

Worth noting for this clone: Other DNA sequences of this sample code for an identical CDR3. The chain has TRBV2 and TRBJ1-6; D is unclear. The CDR3 has 13 residues. Trimming removed 4 bases at V and 3 bases at J, with 4 bases between. Germline V lookup: CDR1 SNHLY, CDR2 FYNNEI. The DNA for the CDR3 is TGTGCCAGCAGTGGCAGCTATAATTCACCCCTCCACTTT. Encoded protein: CASSGSYNSPLHF.

The chain is built from TRBV5-1 and TRBJ2-1; 8 positions agree with TRBD1. V dropped 2 bases and J dropped 4; count of bases not matched to a gene: 5. The CDR3 runs to 15 residues. Germline V gene lookup returns CDR1 SGHRS and CDR2 YFSETQ. Here the CDR3 reads CASSLQGESYNEQFF. CDR3 bases: TGCGCCAGCAGCTTACAGGGGGAGTCTTACAATGAGCAGTTCTTC.

The V and J genes are TRBV7-2 and TRBJ1-3; TRBD1 is a possible D gene (5 bases). The CDR3 totals 17 residues. V shed 5 bases and J shed 0 bases, with 17 bases lying between them. Germline V gene sequence: CDR1 SGHTA, CDR2 FQGNSA. The CDR3 sequence is CASSQTAGTVSGNTIYF. The CDR3 DNA sequence: TGTGCCAGCAGCCAAACCGCAGGGACCGTCTCTGGAAACACCATATATTTT.

V gene TRBV6-6 combines with J gene TRBJ1-6; 8 bases match TRBD1. The germline CDR1 and CDR2 sequences are MNHNY and SVGAGI (reference sequence). The CDR3 runs to 14 residues. V shed 7 bases and J 9 bases; nucleotides not matched to a gene: 8. The CDR3 DNA is TGTGCCAGCACTGGACAGGGTCAGGGTTCACCCCTCCACTTT. It codes for CASTGQGQGSPLHF.

This clone was detected once. Other DNA sequences in this specimen translate into the identical CDR3. The rearrangement joins TRBV20-1 to TRBJ2-3; the D is unclear. CDR1 DFQATT and CDR2 SNEGSKA come from the germline V gene (reference sequence). V lost 4 bases to trimming and J lost 6 bases, with 5 bases between them. This CDR3 has 10 residues. The CDR3 nucleotides read TGCAGTGCTACTCTCGATACGCAGTATTTT. Amino acid sequence: CSATLDTQYF.

This chain's CDR3 is CASSLDSSSANYGYTF. The CDR3 DNA follows: TGCGCCAGCAGCTTGGATTCCTCCAGCGCTAACTATGGCTACACCTTC. V usage is TRBV5-1 and J usage is TRBJ1-2; D unresolved. V lost 0 bases, J lost 0 bases, and 12 bases lay in between. The CDR3 spans 16 residues. The germline V gene encodes CDR1 SGHRS and CDR2 YFSETQ.

The chain couples TRBV7-2 to TRBJ1-1; unclear D gene. Germline CDR1 and CDR2: SGHTA and FQGNSA. The V end was cut by 5 bases, the J end by 8 bases, with 15 bases between. The CDR3 has 13 amino acids. The CDR3 bases are TGTGCCAGCAGCCCGATTCCCACCGCCGAAGCTTTCTTT. Protein product: CASSPIPTAEAFF.

V is TRBV7-6 and J is TRBJ1-1; D gene uncertain. CDR3 size: 13 residues. Per the germline V gene, CDR1 is SGHVS and CDR2 is FNYEAQ. Trimming removed 4 bases from V and 5 bases from J, with 11 bases in between. The CDR3 is CASSSPDETEAFF. The DNA of the CDR3 is TGTGCCAGCAGCTCACCGGACGAGACTGAAGCTTTCTTT.